This record concerns one TCR beta chain sequence. The antigen is undetermined. The time point was: week 11, during vaccination. In the vaccine, a single dose held 300 ug of the mutant IDH1 20-mer peptide, along with topical imiquimod. The sample comes from a study of a mutant IDH1 vaccine in newly diagnosed glioma. Study overall: Receipt of radiotherapy, temozolomide, or both preceded the study, and most received both.

The CDR3 has 18 residues. V shed 8 bases, J shed 3 bases, and the junction held 20 bases outside the gene matches. Germline V lookup: CDR1 MNHEY, CDR2 SMNVEV (reference sequence). Clones were read by immunoSEQ multiplex PCR, and TCRdb kept only the in-frame ones, dropping some. The table shows around 53,000 clones, with more than 85% occurring only once. The TCR was taken from a man in his fifties with glioma. The material sequenced was PBMCs, taken from a glioma patient whose treatment included an IDH1 peptide vaccine. This chain connects TRBV27 to TRBJ2-7; 9 bases are shared with TRBD1. The CDR3 DNA follows: TGTGCCAGCCGCCATAACCGGGACAGGGAAAACCGGGACTACGAGCAGTACTTC. Amino acids: CASRHNRDRENRDYEQYF.